The present TCR beta chain was sequenced within a study of T cells in Graves' hyperthyroidism and ophthalmopathy. The CDR3 is 13 residues long. V lost 9 bases and J lost 5; bases outside the gene matches: 10. The germline V gene has CDR1 LNHDA and CDR2 SQIVND (reference sequence). RNA transcripts gave rise to amplified TCR beta CDR3 regions. With the HTBI primer set, the TCR CDR3 went through a first round of RT-PCR. In TCRdb, the multiplex PCR reads were re-called with MiXCR into one record per CDR3 protein. The data show hundreds of thousands of distinct CDR3 sequences, with about 45% seen just once and 6.5% to 9% held by the top ten. Clinicians diagnosed patients from clinical symptoms, serum thyroxine and TRAb, thyroid ultrasound and orbital computed tomography.

V usage is TRBV19 and J usage is TRBJ2-7, with 7 bases aligning to TRBD2. This receptor was taken from an adult man with Graves' disease, either hyperthyroidism or ophthalmopathy (not recorded which). The material sequenced was peripheral blood or thyroid tissue (not recorded which). DNA of the CDR3: TGTGCCAGCGCCCGAGCGGGACCCAACGAGCAGTACTTC. Residues: CASARAGPNEQYF.